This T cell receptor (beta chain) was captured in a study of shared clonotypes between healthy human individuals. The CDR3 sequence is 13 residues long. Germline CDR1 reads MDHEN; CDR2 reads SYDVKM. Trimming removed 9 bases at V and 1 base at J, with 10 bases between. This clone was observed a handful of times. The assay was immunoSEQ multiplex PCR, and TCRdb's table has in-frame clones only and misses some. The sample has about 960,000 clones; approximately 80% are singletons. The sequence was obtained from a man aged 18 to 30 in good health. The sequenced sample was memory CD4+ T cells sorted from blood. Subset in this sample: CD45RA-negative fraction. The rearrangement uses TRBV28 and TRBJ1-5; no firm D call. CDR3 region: CASGRGSNQPQHF. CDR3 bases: TGTGCCAGTGGACGCGGGAGCAATCAGCCCCAGCATTTT.